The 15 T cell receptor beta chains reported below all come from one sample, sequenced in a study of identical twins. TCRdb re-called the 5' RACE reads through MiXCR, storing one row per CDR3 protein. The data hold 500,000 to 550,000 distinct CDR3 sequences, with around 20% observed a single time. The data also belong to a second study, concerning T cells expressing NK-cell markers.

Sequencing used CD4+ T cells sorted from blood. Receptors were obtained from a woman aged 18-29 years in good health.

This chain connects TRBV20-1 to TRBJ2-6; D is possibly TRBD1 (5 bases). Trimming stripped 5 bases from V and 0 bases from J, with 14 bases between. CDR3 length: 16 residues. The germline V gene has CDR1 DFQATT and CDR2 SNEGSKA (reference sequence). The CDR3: CSAPTTGYSGANVLTF. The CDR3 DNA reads TGCAGTGCTCCGACAACAGGCTACTCTGGGGCCAACGTCCTGACTTTC.

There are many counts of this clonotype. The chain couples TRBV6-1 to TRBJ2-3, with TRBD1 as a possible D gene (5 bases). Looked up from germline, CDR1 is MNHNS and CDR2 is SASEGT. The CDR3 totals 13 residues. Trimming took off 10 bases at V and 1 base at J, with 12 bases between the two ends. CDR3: CATTGFGTDTQYF. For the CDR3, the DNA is TGTGCCACTACAGGATTTGGCACAGATACGCAGTATTTT.

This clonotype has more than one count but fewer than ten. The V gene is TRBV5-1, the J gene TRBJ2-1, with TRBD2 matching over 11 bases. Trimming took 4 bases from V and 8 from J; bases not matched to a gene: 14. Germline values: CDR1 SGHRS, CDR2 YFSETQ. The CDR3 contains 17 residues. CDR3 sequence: CASSVRGSGRARDEQFF. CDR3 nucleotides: TGCGCCAGCAGCGTTCGAGGTAGCGGGAGGGCCAGGGATGAGCAGTTCTTC.

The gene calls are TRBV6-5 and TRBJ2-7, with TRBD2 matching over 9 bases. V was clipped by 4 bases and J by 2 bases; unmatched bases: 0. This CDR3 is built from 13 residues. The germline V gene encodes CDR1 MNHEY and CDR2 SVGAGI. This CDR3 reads CASSSSGTYEQYF. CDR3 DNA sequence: TGTGCCAGCAGTTCTAGCGGGACCTACGAGCAGTACTTC.

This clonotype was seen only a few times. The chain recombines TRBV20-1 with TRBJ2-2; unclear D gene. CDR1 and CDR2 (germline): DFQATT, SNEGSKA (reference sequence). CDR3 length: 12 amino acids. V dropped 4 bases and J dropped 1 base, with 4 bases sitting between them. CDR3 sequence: CSAKWNTGELFF. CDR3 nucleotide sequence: TGCAGTGCTAAGTGGAACACCGGGGAGCTGTTTTTT.

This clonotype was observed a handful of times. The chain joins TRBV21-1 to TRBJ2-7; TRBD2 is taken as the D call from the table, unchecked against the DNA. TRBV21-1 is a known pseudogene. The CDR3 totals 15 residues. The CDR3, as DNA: TGTGCCAGCAGCAAAGGGGCGGGAAACGAGGGCGAGCAGTACTTC. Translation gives CASSKGAGNEGEQYF.

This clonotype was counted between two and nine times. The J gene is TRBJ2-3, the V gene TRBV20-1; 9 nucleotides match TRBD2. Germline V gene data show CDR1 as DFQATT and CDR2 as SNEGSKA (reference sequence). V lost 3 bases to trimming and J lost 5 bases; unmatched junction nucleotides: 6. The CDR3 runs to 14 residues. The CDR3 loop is CSASAGGPKDTQYF. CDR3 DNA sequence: TGCAGTGCTAGTGCGGGGGGGCCAAAAGATACGCAGTATTTT.

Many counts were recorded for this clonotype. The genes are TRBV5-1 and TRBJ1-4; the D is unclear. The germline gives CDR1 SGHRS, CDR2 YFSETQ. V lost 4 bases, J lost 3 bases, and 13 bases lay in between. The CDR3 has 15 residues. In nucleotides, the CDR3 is TGCGCCAGCAGCATAAACAGCCCAGCTAATGAAAAACTGTTTTTT. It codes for CASSINSPANEKLFF.

The CDR3 sequence: CASSRADLETQYF. The DNA of the CDR3 is TGTGCCAGCAGTAGGGCGGATTTGGAGACCCAGTACTTC. The rearrangement joins TRBV12-3 or TRBV12-4 to TRBJ2-5, with D uncertain. The CDR3 is 13 residues long. V was cut by 5 bases and J by 5 bases, with 12 bases left in between.

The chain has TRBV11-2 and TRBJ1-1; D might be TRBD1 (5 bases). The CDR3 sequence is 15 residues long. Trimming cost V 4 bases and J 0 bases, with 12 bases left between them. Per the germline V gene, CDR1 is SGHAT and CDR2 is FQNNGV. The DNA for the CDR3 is TGTGCCAGCAGCTCCCAGGGAAACATGAACACTGAAGCTTTCTTT. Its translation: CASSSQGNMNTEAFF.

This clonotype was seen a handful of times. The CDR3 loop is CASSLGALNSGANVLTF. The CDR3 DNA sequence: TGTGCCAGCAGTTTGGGGGCTTTAAACTCTGGGGCCAACGTCCTGACTTTC. The chain is built from TRBV27 and TRBJ2-6; a possible D gene is TRBD1 (6 bases). Germline V gives CDR1 MNHEY, CDR2 SMNVEV (reference sequence). Trimming cost V 3 bases and J 0 bases, with 12 bases left between them. The CDR3 is made up of 17 amino acids.

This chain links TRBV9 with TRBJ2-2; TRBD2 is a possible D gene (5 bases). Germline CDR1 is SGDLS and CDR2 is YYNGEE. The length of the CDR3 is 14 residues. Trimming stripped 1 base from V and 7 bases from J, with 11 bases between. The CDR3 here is CASSVIAAGGELFF. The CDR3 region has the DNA TGTGCCAGCAGCGTAATTGCGGCGGGCGGGGAGCTGTTTTTT.

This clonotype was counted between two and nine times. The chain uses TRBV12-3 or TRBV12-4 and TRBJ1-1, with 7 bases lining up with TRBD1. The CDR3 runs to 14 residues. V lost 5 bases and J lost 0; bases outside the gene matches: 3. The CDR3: CASSRTGVNTEAFF. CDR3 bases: TGTGCCAGCAGTAGGACAGGAGTGAACACTGAAGCTTTCTTT.

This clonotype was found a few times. This CDR3 is CASSIGNSGRIFYEQYF. In DNA, the CDR3 is TGCGCCAGCAGCATCGGAAATAGCGGGAGAATATTCTACGAGCAGTACTTC. The chain is built from TRBV5-1 and TRBJ2-7; TRBD2 matches at 9 bases. Trimming removed 4 bases from V and 3 bases from J; junction bases left unmatched: 14. This CDR3 comprises 17 residues. Germline V gene data show CDR1 as SGHRS and CDR2 as YFSETQ.

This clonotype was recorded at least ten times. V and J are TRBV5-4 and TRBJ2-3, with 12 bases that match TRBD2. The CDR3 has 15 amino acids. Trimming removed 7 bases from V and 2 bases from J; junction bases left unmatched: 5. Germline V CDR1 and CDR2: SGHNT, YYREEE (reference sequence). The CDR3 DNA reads TGTGCCAGCGGCCTAGCGGGAGGGAACACAGATACGCAGTATTTT. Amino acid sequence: CASGLAGGNTDTQYF. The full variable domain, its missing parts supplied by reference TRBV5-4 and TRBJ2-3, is ETGVTQSPTHLIKTRGQQVTLRCSSQSGHNTVSWYQQALGQGPQFIFQYYREEENGRGNFPPRFSGLQFPNYSSELNVNALELDDSALYLCASGLAGGNTDTQYFGPGTRLTVL.